This T cell receptor (beta chain) comes out of a study of blood T cell repertoires in COVID-19. CDR3 length: 13 residues. Deletions cut 3 bases from V and 2 bases from J, with 5 bases between. Germline values: CDR1 SGHVS, CDR2 FQNEAQ. The table came from immunoSEQ multiplex PCR; TCRdb's copy has only in-frame clones and leaves some out. The sample has a few hundred thousand clones, 85% to 90% seen once. Participant-given clinical history determined each cohort assignment. The sample was PBMCs or T cells enriched from blood (not recorded which). This chain links TRBV7-8 with TRBJ2-4; D is unresolved. This TCR was sampled from a woman in her twenties or thirties who had recovered from COVID-19. The chain's CDR3 is CASSFNPKNIQYF. The CDR3 nucleotides read TGTGCCAGCAGCTTCAATCCCAAAAACATTCAGTACTTC.